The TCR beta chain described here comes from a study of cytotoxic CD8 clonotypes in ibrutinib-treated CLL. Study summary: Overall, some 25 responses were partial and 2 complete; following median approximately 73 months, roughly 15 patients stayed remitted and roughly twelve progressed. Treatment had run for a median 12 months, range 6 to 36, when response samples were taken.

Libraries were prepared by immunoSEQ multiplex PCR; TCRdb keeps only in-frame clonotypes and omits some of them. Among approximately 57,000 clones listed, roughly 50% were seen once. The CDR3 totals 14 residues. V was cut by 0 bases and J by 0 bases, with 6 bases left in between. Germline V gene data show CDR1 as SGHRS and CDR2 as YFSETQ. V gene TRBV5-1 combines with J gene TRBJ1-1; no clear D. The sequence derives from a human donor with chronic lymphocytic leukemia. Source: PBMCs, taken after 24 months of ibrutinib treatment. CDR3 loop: CASSLGRLNTEAFF. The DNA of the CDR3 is TGCGCCAGCAGCTTGGGACGTTTGAACACTGAAGCTTTCTTT.